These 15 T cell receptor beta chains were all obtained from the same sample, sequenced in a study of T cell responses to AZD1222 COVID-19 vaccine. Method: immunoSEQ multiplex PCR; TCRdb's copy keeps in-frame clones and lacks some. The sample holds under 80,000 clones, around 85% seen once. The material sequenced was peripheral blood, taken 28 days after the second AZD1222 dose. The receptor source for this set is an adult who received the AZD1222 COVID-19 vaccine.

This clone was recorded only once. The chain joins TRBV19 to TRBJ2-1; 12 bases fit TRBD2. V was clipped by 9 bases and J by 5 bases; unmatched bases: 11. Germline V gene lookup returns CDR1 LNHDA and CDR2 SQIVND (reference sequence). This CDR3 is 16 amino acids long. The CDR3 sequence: CASRDPLAGGHNEQFF. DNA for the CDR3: TGTGCCAGCCGAGACCCCCTAGCGGGAGGGCACAATGAGCAGTTCTTC.

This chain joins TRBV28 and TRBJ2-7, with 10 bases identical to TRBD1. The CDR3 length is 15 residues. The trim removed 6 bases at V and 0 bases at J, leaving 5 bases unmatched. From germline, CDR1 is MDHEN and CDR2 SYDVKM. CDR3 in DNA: TGTGCCAGCAGATCCGGACAGGGGGTCTCCTACGAGCAGTACTTC. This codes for CASRSGQGVSYEQYF.

The CDR3 DNA follows: TGTGCCAGCAGCCGACCACAGGCATTCTATGGCTACACCTTC. It codes for CASSRPQAFYGYTF. V is TRBV7-8 and J is TRBJ1-2; TRBD1 is a possible D gene (5 bases). This CDR3 has 14 amino acids. The V and J ends lost 5 bases and 4 bases respectively, with 14 bases between them. Germline assignment: CDR1 SGHVS and CDR2 FQNEAQ. The whole variable domain, remainder taken from reference TRBV7-8 and TRBJ1-2, is GAGVSQSPRYKVAKRGQDVALRCDPISGHVSLFWYQQALGQGPEFLTYFQNEAQLDKSGLPSDRFFAERPEGSVSTLKIQRTQQEDSAVYLCASSRPQAFYGYTFGSGTRLTVV.

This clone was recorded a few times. The CDR3 bases are TGTGCCAGCAGCTTGGGAACAGGAACCCTCCTCTCTCTTAGCTACACCTTC. It specifies CASSLGTGTLLSLSYTF. The genes are TRBV5-5 and TRBJ1-2; D possibly corresponds to TRBD1 (5 bases). The CDR3 has 17 residues. Trimming shortened V by 0 bases and J by 9 bases, and 24 bases separated the two germline ends. The germline V gene encodes CDR1 SGHKS and CDR2 YYEKEE (reference sequence).

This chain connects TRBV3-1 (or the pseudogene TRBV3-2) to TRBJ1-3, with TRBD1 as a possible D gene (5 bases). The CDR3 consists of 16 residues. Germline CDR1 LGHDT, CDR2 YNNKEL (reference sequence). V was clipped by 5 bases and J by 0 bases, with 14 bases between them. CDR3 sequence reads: CASSAFRGGSGNTIYF. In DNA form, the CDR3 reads TGTGCCAGCAGCGCTTTCCGGGGGGGCTCTGGAAACACCATATATTTT.

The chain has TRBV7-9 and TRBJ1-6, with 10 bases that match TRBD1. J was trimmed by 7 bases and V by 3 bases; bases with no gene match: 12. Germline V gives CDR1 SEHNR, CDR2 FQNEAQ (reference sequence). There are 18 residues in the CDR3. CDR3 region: CASSFGTGAISGNSPLHF. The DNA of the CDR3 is TGTGCCAGCAGCTTTGGGACAGGGGCCATTTCCGGAAATTCACCCCTCCACTTT.

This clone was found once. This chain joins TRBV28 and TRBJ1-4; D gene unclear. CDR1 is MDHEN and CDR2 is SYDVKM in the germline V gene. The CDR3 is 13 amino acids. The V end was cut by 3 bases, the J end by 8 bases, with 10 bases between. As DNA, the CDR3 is TGTGCCAGCAGTTTTGGGGTAGGGGAAAAACTGTTTTTT. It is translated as CASSFGVGEKLFF.

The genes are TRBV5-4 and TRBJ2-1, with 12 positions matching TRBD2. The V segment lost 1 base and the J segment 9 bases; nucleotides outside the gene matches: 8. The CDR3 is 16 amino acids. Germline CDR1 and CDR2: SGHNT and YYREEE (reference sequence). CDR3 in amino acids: CASSLPRLAGAGEQFF. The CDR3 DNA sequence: TGTGCCAGCAGCTTGCCCCGACTAGCGGGAGCGGGTGAGCAGTTCTTC. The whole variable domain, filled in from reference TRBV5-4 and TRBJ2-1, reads ETGVTQSPTHLIKTRGQQVTLRCSSQSGHNTVSWYQQALGQGPQFIFQYYREEENGRGNFPPRFSGLQFPNYSSELNVNALELDDSALYLCASSLPRLAGAGEQFFGPGTRLTVL.

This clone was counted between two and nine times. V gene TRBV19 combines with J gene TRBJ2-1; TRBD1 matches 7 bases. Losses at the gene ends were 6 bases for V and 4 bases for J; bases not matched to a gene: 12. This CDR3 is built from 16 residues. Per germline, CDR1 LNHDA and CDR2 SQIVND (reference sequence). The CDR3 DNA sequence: TGTGCCAGTAGCCTAACCGGACAGGATACTTACAATGAGCAGTTCTTC. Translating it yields CASSLTGQDTYNEQFF.

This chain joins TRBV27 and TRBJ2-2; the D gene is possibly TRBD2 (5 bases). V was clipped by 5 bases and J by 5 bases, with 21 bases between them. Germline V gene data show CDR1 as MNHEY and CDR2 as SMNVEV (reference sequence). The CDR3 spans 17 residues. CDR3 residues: CASSPIAPRRYTGELFF. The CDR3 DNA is TGTGCCAGCAGTCCGATAGCGCCCCGGAGGTATACCGGGGAGCTGTTTTTT.

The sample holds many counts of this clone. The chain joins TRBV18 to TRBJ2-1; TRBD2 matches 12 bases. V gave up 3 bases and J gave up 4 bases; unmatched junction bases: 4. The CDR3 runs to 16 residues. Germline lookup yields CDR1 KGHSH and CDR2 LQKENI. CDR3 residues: CASSPAGTSGYNEQFF. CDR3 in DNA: TGTGCCAGCTCACCGGCCGGGACTAGCGGGTACAATGAGCAGTTCTTC.

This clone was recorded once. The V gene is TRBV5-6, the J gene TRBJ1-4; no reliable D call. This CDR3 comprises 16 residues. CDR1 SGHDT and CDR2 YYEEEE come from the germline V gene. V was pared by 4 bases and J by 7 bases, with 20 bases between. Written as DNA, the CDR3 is TGTGCCAGCAGCCTACGTCGGTTGAATCCGGGTGAAAAACTGTTTTTT. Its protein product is CASSLRRLNPGEKLFF.

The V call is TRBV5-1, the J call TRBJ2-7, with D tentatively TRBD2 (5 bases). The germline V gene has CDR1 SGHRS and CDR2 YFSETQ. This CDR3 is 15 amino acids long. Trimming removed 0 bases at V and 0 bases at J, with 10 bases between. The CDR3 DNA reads TGCGCCAGCAGCTTGGGTCGGGGTTACTCCTACGAGCAGTACTTC. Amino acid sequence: CASSLGRGYSYEQYF.

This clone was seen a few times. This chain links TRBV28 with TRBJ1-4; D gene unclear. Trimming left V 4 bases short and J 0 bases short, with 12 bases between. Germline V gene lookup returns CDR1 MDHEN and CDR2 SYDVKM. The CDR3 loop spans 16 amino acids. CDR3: CASSSGGPATNEKLFF. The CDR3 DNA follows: TGTGCCAGCAGTTCCGGCGGCCCTGCAACTAATGAAAAACTGTTTTTT.

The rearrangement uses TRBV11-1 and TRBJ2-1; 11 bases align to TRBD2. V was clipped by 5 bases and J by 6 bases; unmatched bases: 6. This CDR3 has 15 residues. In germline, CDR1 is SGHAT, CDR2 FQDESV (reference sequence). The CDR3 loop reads CASSRTSGSINEQFF. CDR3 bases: TGTGCCAGCAGCCGTACTAGCGGGAGTATCAATGAGCAGTTCTTC.